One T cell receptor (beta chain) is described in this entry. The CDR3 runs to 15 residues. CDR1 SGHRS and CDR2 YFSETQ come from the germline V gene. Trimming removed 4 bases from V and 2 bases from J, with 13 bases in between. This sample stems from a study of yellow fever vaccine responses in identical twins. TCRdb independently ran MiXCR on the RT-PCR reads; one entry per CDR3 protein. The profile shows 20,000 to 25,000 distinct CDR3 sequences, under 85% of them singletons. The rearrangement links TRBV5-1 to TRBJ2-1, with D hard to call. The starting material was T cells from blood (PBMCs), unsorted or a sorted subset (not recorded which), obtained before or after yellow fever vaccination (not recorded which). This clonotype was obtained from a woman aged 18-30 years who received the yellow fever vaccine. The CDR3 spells CASSPETPAYNEQFF. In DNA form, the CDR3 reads TGCGCCAGCAGCCCGGAAACTCCGGCCTACAATGAGCAGTTCTTC.